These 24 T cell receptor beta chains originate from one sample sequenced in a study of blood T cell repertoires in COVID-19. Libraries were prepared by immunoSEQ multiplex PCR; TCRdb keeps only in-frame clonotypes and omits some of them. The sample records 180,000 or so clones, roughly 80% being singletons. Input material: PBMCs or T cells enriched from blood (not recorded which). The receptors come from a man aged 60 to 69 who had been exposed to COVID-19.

The CDR3 sequence is CASAGLASGNTIYF. The CDR3, as DNA: TGCGCCAGCGCCGGCCTAGCCTCCGGAAACACCATATATTTT. The chain carries TRBV10-2 and TRBJ1-3; D uncertain. Germline assignment: CDR1 WSHSY and CDR2 SAAADI. CDR3 length: 14 residues. V shed 8 bases and J shed 4 bases, with 15 bases lying between them.

The CDR3: CASSPPTGQGALSYEQYF. The CDR3 DNA reads TGTGCCAGCAGCCCCCCCACGGGGCAGGGGGCTCTTTCCTACGAGCAGTACTTC. This chain uses TRBV7-9 with TRBJ2-7; 8 nucleotides align to TRBD1. The germline CDR1 and CDR2 sequences are SEHNR and FQNEAQ (reference sequence). This CDR3 has 18 residues. V dropped 5 bases and J dropped 1; count of bases not matched to a gene: 16.

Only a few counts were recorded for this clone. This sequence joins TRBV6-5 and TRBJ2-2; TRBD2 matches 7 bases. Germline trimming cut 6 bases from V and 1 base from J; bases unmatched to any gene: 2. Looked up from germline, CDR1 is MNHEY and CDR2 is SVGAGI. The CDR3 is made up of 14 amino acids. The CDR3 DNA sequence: TGTGCCAGCAGAAAGCGGGAGAACACCGGGGAGCTGTTTTTT. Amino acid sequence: CASRKRENTGELFF.

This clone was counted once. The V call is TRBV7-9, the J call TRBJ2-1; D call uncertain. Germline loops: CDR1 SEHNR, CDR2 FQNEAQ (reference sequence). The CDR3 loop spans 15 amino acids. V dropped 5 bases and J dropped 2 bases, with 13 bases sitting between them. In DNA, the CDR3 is TGTGCCAGCAGCCCTGAATGGGCAGCCTACAATGAGCAGTTCTTC. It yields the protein CASSPEWAAYNEQFF. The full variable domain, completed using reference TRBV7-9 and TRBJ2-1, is DTGVSQNPRHKITKRGQNVTFRCDPISEHNRLYWYRQTLGQGPEFLTYFQNEAQLEKSRLLSDRFSAERPKGSFSTLEIQRTEQGDSAMYLCASSPEWAAYNEQFFGPGTRLTVL.

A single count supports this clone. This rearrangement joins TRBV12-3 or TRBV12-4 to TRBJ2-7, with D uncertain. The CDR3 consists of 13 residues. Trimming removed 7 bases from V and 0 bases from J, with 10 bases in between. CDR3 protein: CASKQTTSYEQYF. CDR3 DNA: TGTGCCAGCAAACAAACTACCTCCTACGAGCAGTACTTC.

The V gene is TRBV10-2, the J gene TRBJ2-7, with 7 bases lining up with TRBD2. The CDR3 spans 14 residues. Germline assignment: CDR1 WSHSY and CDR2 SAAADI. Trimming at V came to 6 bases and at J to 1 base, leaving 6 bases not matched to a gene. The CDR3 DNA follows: TGCGCCAGCAGAGCAGCGGGACTATCCTACGAGCAGTACTTC. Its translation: CASRAAGLSYEQYF.

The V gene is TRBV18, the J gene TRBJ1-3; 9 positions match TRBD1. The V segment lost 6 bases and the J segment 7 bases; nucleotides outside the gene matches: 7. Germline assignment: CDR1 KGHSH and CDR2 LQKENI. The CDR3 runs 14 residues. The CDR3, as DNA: TGTGCCAGCTCCCACGGAGGGACAGGGAACACCATATATTTT. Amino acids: CASSHGGTGNTIYF. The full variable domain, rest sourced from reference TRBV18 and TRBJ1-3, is NAGVMQNPRHLVRRRGQEARLRCSPMKGHSHVYWYRQLPEEGLKFMVYLQKENIIDESGMPKERFSAEFPKEGPSILRIQQVVRGDSAAYFCASSHGGTGNTIYFGEGSWLTVV.

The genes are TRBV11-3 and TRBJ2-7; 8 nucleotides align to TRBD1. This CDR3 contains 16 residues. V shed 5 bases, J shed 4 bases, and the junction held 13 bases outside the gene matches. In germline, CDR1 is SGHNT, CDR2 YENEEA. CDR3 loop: CASSALWTGSKYEQYF. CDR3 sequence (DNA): TGTGCCAGCAGCGCACTTTGGACAGGGAGTAAATACGAGCAGTACTTC.

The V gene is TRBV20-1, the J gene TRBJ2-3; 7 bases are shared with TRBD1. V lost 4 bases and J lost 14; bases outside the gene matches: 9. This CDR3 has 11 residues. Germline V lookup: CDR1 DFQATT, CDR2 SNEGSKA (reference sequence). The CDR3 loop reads CSAMGQSTWYF. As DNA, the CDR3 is TGCAGTGCTATGGGACAGTCTACTTGGTATTTT.

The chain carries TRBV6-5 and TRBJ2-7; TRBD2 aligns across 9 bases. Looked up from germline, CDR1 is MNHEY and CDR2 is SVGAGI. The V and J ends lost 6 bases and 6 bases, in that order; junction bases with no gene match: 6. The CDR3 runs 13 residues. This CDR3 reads CASSSGLASEQYF. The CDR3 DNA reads TGTGCCAGCAGCTCCGGACTAGCGAGCGAGCAGTACTTC.

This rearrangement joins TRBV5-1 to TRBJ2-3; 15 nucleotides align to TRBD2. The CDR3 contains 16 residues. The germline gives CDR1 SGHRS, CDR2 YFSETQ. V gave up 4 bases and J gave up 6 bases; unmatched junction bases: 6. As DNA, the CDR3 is TGCGCCAGCAGCGGGGGACTAGCGGGAGGCGGGGATACGCAGTATTTT. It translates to CASSGGLAGGGDTQYF.

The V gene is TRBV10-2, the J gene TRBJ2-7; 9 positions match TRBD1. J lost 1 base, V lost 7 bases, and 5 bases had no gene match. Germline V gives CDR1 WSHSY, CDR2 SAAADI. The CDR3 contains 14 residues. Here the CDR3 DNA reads TGCGCCAGCACGCTGACAGGGGGATCCTACGAGCAGTACTTC. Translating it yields CASTLTGGSYEQYF.

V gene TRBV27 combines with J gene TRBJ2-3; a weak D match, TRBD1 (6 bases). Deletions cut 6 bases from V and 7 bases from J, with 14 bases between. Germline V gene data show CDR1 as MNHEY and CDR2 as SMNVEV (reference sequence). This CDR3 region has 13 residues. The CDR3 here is CASSLTGLYTQYF. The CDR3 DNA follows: TGTGCCAGCAGCCTAACAGGGTTATATACGCAGTATTTT.

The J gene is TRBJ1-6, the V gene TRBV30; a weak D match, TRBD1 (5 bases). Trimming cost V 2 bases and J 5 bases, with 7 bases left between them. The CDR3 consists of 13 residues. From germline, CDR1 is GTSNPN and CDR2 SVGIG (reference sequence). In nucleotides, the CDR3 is TGTGCCTGGAGTTTAGGGGATAATTCACCCCTCCACTTT. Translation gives CAWSLGDNSPLHF.

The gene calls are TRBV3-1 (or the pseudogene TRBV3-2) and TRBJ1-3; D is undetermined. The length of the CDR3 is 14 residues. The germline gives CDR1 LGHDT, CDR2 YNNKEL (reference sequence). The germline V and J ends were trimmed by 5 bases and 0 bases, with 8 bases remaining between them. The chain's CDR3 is CASSRRGSGNTIYF. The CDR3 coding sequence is TGTGCCAGCAGCAGGCGGGGCTCTGGAAACACCATATATTTT.

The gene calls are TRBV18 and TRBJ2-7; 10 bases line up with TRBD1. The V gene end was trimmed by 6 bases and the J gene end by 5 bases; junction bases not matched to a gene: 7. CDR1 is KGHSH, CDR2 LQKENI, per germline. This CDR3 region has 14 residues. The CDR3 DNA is TGTGCCAGCTCCCCGGGACAGGGGATCCACGAGCAGTACTTC. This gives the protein CASSPGQGIHEQYF. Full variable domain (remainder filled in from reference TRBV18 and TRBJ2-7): NAGVMQNPRHLVRRRGQEARLRCSPMKGHSHVYWYRQLPEEGLKFMVYLQKENIIDESGMPKERFSAEFPKEGPSILRIQQVVRGDSAAYFCASSPGQGIHEQYFGPGTRLTVT.

This chain's CDR3 is CASSPRDFSYEQYF. DNA for the CDR3: TGTGCCAGCAGCCCGAGGGACTTCTCCTACGAGCAGTACTTC. This chain uses TRBV9 with TRBJ2-7; perhaps TRBD2 as D (6 bases). This CDR3 is built from 14 residues. Trimming shortened V by 4 bases and J by 0 bases, and 11 bases separated the two germline ends. Germline CDR1 is SGDLS and CDR2 is YYNGEE.

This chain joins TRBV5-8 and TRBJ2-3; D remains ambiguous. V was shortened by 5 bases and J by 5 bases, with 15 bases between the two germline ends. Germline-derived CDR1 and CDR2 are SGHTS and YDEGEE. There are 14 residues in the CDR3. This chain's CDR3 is CASRLVTGGDTQYF. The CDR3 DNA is TGTGCCAGCAGGCTTGTTACCGGCGGAGATACGCAGTATTTT.

The CDR3 is CASSINRGVQNTEAFF. CDR3 DNA: TGTGCCAGCAGCATCAACAGGGGGGTACAGAACACTGAAGCTTTCTTT. V gene TRBV11-3 combines with J gene TRBJ1-1; 8 nucleotides agree with TRBD1. V lost 5 bases to trimming and J lost 1 base; unmatched junction nucleotides: 9. Germline CDR1 is SGHNT and CDR2 is YENEEA. The CDR3 length is 16 residues.

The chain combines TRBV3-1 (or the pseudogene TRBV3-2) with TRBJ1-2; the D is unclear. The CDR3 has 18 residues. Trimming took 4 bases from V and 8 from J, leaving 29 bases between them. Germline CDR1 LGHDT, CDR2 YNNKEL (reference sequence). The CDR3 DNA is TGTGCCAGCAGCCTGTTAATGGGCGGGGTGATTGGAGCCGGGGGCTACACCTTC. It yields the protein CASSLLMGGVIGAGGYTF.

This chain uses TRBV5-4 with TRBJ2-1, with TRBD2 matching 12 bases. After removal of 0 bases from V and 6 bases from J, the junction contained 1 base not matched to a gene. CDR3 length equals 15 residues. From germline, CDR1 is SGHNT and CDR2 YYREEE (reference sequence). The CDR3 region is CASSLVTSGSNEQFF. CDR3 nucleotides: TGTGCCAGCAGCTTGGTGACTAGCGGGAGCAATGAGCAGTTCTTC.

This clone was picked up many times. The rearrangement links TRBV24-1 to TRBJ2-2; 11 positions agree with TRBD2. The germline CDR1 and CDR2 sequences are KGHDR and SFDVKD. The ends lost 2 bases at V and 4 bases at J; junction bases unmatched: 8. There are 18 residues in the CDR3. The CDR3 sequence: CATSDSGTGLAATGELFF. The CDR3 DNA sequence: TGTGCCACCAGTGATTCCGGTACGGGACTAGCGGCCACCGGGGAGCTGTTTTTT.

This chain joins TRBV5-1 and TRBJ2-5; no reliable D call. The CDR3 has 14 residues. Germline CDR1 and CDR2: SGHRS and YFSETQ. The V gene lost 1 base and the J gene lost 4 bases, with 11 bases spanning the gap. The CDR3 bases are TGCGCCAGCAGCTTGACCTCTTCAGGAGAGACCCAGTACTTC. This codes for CASSLTSSGETQYF.

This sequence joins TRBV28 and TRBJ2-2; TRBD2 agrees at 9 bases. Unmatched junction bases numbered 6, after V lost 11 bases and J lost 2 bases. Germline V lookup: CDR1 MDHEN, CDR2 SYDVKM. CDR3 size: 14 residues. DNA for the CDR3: TGTGCCGCGGGGGGGCAGAGAAACACCGGGGAGCTGTTTTTT. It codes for CAAGGQRNTGELFF.